This T cell receptor (beta chain) was captured by sequencing in a study of blood T cell repertoires in COVID-19. Overall study context: Sites in the United States, Italy and Spain provided acute and convalescent COVID-19 samples. PBMCs, B-cell-depleted T cells, or T cells were the source of the cDNA or gDNA that made up the material.

Germline loops: CDR1 LNHDA, CDR2 SQIVND (reference sequence). With 11 bases removed from V and 2 bases from J, the gap between germline ends came to 10 bases. The CDR3 contains 13 residues. Methods used by the authors: The authors estimated nucleated cell counts from reference gene primer amplification. The assay was immunoSEQ multiplex PCR, and TCRdb's table has in-frame clones only and misses some. The DNA gave D and trimming, while V, J and clone size come from that table. This sample has fewer than 250,000 clones; roughly nine tenths occur once, and the top ten carry about 2.2%. The sequenced sample was peripheral blood. This clonotype was sampled from a woman aged 45-65 years with acute or convalescent COVID-19. V usage is TRBV19 and J usage is TRBJ1-6; D not certain. The CDR3 here is CASGGPYNSPLHF. As DNA, the CDR3 is TGTGCCTCAGGTGGCCCCTATAATTCACCCCTCCACTTT.